The entry below gives a single T cell receptor beta chain sequence along with its context. Its antigen remains unknown. Germline V lookup: CDR1 SGHAT, CDR2 FQDESV (reference sequence). The CDR3 is 15 residues long. Trimming cost V 6 bases and J 4 bases, with 16 bases left between them. This sample is part of a study of shared clonotypes between healthy human individuals. About the research overall: The plates for each donor numbered three CD4 naive, three CD4 memory, two CD8 naive and one CD8 memory. Whole-study results and caveats: Several donors held about 5% of naive CD4 clonotypes in common.

Terminally differentiated effector memory CD45RA+ cells were left out of the naive CD8 fraction, which was CD45RO-negative and positively selected for CCR7. Donors comprised healthy HIV-negative adults lacking recent acute infections or vaccinations. The study drew all its donors from Caucasian adults living in Nashville, Tennessee. TCRdb's copy holds only in-frame clones and misses some; the assay was immunoSEQ multiplex PCR. The sample records more than 2 million clones, just over 90% being singletons. The sequencing input was naive CD8+ T cells from PBMCs. The chain carries TRBV11-1 and TRBJ2-1, with D unclear. This TCR came from a man aged 18 to 30 in good health. Some clones in this sample may be carry-over from other donors' samples. The CDR3 nucleotides are TGTGCCAGCAGGAGTACTGTGGGCAAGTACAATGAGCAGTTCTTC. The encoded protein is CASRSTVGKYNEQFF.